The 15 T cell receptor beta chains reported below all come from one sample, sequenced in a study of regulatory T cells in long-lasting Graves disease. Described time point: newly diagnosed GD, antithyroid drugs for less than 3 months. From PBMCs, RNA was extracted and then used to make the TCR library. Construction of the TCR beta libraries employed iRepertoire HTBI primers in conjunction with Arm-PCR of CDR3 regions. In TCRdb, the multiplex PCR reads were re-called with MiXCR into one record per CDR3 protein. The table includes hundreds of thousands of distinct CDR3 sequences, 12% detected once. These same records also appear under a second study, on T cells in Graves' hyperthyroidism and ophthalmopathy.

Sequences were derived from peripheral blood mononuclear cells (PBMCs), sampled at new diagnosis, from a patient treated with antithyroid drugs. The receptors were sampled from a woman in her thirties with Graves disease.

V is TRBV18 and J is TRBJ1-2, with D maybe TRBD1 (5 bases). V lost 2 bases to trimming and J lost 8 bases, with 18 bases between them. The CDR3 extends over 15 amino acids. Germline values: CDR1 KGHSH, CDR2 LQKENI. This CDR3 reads CASSPAGGSLGGYTF. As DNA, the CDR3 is TGTGCCAGCTCACCAGCGGGGGGTTCACTGGGCGGCTACACCTTC.

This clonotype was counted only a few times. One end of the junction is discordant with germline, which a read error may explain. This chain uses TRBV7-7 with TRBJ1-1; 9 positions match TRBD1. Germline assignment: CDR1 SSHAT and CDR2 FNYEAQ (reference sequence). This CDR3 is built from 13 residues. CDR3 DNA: TGTGCTAGCAGCATTCGGACAGGGGAGAGGGCTTTCTTT. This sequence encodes CASSIRTGERAFF.

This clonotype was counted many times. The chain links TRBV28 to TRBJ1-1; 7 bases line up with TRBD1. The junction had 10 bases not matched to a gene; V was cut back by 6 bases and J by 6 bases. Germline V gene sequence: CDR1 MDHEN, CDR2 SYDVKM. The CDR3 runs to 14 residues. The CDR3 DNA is TGTGCCAGCAGGAGACAGGGCCTTTACCCTGAAGCTTTCTTT. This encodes CASRRQGLYPEAFF.

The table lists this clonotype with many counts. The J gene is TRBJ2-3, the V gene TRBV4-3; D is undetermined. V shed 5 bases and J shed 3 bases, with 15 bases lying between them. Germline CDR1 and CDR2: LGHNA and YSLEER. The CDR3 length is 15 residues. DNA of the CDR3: TGCGCCAGCAGCTACCAGACGGGTAAGACAGATACGCAGTATTTT. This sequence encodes CASSYQTGKTDTQYF.

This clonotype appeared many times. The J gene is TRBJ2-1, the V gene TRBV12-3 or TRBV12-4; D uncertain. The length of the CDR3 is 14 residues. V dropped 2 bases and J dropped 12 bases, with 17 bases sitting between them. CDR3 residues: CASSLRQARRGQFF. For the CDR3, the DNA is TGTGCCAGCAGTTTACGCCAGGCCCGACGTGGGCAGTTCTTC.

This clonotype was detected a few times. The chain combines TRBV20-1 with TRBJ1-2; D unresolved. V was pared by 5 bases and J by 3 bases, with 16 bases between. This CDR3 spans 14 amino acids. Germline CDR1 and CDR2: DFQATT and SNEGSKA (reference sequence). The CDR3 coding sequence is TGCAGTGCTCGCCCGGTCGTACTTGACTATGGCTACACCTTC. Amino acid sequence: CSARPVVLDYGYTF.

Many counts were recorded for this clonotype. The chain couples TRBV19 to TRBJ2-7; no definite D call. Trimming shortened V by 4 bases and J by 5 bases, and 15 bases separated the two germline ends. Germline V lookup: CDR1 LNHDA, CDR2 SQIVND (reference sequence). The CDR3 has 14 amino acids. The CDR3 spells CASSSGPLGNEQYF. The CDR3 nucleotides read TGTGCCAGTAGTAGCGGCCCTTTAGGGAACGAGCAGTACTTC.

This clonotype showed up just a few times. CDR3 DNA sequence: TGTGCCAGCAGCGTCACAGGGTTCGGTGCAGATACGCAGTATTTT. As protein: CASSVTGFGADTQYF. The chain combines TRBV3-1 with TRBJ2-3, with D tentatively TRBD1 (6 bases). This CDR3 is built from 15 residues. V gave up 5 bases and J gave up 4 bases, with 16 bases separating them. Germline CDR1 reads LGHDT; CDR2 reads YNNKEL (reference sequence).

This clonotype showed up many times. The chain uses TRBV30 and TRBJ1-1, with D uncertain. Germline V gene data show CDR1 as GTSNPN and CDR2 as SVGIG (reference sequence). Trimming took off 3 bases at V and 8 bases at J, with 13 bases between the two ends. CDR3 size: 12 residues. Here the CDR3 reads CAWRSRLQEAFF. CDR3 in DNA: TGTGCCTGGAGGTCGCGCCTTCAAGAAGCTTTCTTT.

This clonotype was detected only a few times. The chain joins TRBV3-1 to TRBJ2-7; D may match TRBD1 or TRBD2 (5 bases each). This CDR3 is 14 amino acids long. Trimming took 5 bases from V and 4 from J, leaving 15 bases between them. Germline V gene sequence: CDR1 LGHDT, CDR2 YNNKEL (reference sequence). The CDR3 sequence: CASSFGGSTYEQYF. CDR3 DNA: TGTGCCAGCAGCTTTGGGGGATCCACTTACGAGCAGTACTTC.

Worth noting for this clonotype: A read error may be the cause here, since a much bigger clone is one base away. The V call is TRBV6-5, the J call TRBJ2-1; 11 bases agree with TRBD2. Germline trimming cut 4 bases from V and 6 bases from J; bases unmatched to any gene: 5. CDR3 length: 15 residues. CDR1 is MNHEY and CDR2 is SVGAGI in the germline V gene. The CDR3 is CASSFRLAGSNEQFF. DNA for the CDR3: TGTGCCAGCAGTTTTCGACTAGCGGGAAGCAATGAGCAGTTCTTC.

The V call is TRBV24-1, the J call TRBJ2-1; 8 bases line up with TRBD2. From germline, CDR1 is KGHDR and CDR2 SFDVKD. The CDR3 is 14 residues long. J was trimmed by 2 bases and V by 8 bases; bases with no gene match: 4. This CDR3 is CATKAGGPYNEQFF. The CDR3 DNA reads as TGTGCCACCAAGGCGGGAGGCCCCTACAATGAGCAGTTCTTC.

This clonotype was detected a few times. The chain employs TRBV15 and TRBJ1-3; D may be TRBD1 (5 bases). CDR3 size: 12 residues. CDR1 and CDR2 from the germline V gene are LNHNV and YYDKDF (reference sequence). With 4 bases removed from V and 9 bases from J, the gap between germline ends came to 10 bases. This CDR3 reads CATSTSRGTIYF. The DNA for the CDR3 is TGTGCCACCAGCACCTCAAGGGGCACCATATATTTT.

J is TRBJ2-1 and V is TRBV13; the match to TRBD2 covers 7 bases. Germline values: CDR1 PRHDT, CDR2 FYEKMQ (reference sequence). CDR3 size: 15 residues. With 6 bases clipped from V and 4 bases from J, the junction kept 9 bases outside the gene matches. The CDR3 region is CASSLREVPYNEQFF. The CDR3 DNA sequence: TGTGCCAGCAGTCTACGGGAGGTACCATACAATGAGCAGTTCTTC.

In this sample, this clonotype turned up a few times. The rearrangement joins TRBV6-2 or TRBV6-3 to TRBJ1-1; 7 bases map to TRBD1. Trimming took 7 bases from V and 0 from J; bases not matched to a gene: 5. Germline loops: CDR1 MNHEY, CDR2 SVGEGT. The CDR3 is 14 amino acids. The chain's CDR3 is CASTDREMNTEAFF. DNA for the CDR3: TGTGCCAGCACAGACAGGGAAATGAACACTGAAGCTTTCTTT.